Following are 13 T cell receptor beta chains from one sample sequenced in a study of technical replicates of blood from a handful of donors. Profiled with immunoSEQ multiplex PCR; TCRdb holds only in-frame clones, not every one. The table shows 70,000 to 80,000 clones, with around 92% occurring only once. Input material: T cells isolated from PBMCs. The receptor set was obtained from a human donor in good health.

The rearrangement joins TRBV9 to TRBJ1-2; D not resolved. The CDR3 length is 13 residues. V lost 4 bases and J 4 bases, leaving 11 bases between the germline ends. CDR1 SGDLS and CDR2 YYNGEE come from the germline V gene. The CDR3 sequence is CASSLAGPYGYTF. CDR3 DNA sequence: TGTGCCAGCAGCTTGGCAGGCCCCTATGGCTACACCTTC.

The CDR3 DNA sequence: TGTGCCATCAGTGAGTCGATACCGGGACTAGCGGATGGCAATGAGCAGTTCTTC. This codes for CAISESIPGLADGNEQFF. The chain links TRBV10-3 to TRBJ2-1, with 11 bases identical to TRBD2. This CDR3 has 18 residues. The J segment lost 6 bases and the V segment lost 0 bases, leaving 10 bases of the junction unmatched. Germline values: CDR1 ENHRY, CDR2 SYGVKD.

V and J are TRBV7-8 and TRBJ1-1; TRBD1 agrees at 10 bases. This CDR3 region has 19 residues. J lost 5 bases, V lost 1 base, and 16 bases had no gene match. From germline, CDR1 is SGHVS and CDR2 FQNEAQ. The CDR3 nucleotides read TGTGCCAGCAGCTTAGGGTCAAAATATTTAGGGGACAGGGGAACTGAAGCTTTCTTT. Its protein product is CASSLGSKYLGDRGTEAFF.

The chain carries TRBV5-4 and TRBJ2-3; TRBD2 matches at 11 bases. V dropped 2 bases and J dropped 6; count of bases not matched to a gene: 8. The CDR3 covers 16 residues. The germline gives CDR1 SGHNT, CDR2 YYREEE (reference sequence). CDR3 nucleotides: TGTGCCAGCAGCTTCCCGACTAGCGGGACGATGGATACGCAGTATTTT. Its translation is CASSFPTSGTMDTQYF.

The chain combines TRBV9 with TRBJ2-2; tentatively, D is TRBD2 (6 bases). Germline assignment: CDR1 SGDLS and CDR2 YYNGEE. V was clipped by 3 bases and J by 4 bases, with 10 bases between them. The CDR3 is made up of 14 amino acids. This CDR3 reads CASSASGLTGELFF. CDR3 in DNA: TGTGCCAGCAGCGCCAGCGGGCTCACCGGGGAGCTGTTTTTT.

The V call is TRBV7-9, the J call TRBJ1-2; no firm D call. The V end was cut by 5 bases, the J end by 8 bases, with 9 bases between. The CDR3 is made up of 11 amino acids. The germline CDR1 and CDR2 sequences are SEHNR and FQNEAQ (reference sequence). CDR3 nucleotides: TGTGCCAGCAGCCCCTCCGGGGGCTACACCTTC. It codes for CASSPSGGYTF.

The genes are TRBV6-1 and TRBJ1-5; 9 bases match TRBD1. Germline V CDR1 and CDR2: MNHNS, SASEGT. The CDR3 runs 16 residues. With V trimmed by 4 bases and J by 4 bases, 8 bases remained unmatched. CDR3 in DNA: TGTGCCAGCAGTGGGGGAGCACAGGGGGCGAATCAGCCCCAGCATTTT. It specifies CASSGGAQGANQPQHF.

V usage is TRBV6-5 and J usage is TRBJ2-1; 8 bases are a match to TRBD1. This CDR3 comprises 14 residues. CDR1 and CDR2 (germline): MNHEY, SVGAGI. V trimming: 5 bases; J trimming: 7 bases; junction bases outside the gene matches: 7. CDR3 region: CASSDRTGRNEQFF. The CDR3 DNA reads TGTGCCAGCAGTGACCGGACAGGGAGGAATGAGCAGTTCTTC.

J is TRBJ1-5 and V is TRBV27; the D is unclear. The CDR3 contains 13 residues. Trimming shortened V by 5 bases and J by 2 bases, and 7 bases separated the two germline ends. Germline CDR1 MNHEY, CDR2 SMNVEV (reference sequence). The CDR3 nucleotides are TGTGCCAGCAGTGGCATACGCAATCAGCCCCAGCATTTT. Protein product: CASSGIRNQPQHF.

The V and J genes are TRBV6-6 and TRBJ2-1; TRBD2 matches at 9 bases. The CDR3 spans 13 residues. V lost 10 bases and J lost 5; bases outside the gene matches: 6. The germline V gene encodes CDR1 MNHNY and CDR2 SVGAGI (reference sequence). The CDR3, as DNA: TGTGCCACCAGACTAGCGGAGGACAATGAGCAGTTCTTC. It yields the protein CATRLAEDNEQFF.

This sequence joins TRBV28 and TRBJ2-7; D remains unclear. CDR1 is MDHEN and CDR2 is SYDVKM in the germline V gene. The CDR3 covers 13 residues. V lost 7 bases and J 0 bases, leaving 10 bases between the germline ends. The CDR3 nucleotides are TGTGCCAGCACGTATTCCCCCTCCTACGAGCAGTACTTC. It codes for CASTYSPSYEQYF. The full variable domain, its missing parts supplied by reference TRBV28 and TRBJ2-7, is DVKVTQSSRYLVKRTGEKVFLECVQDMDHENMFWYRQDPGLGLRLIYFSYDVKMKEKGDIPEGYSVSREKKERFSLILESASTNQTSMYLCASTYSPSYEQYFGPGTRLTVT.

This clone came up once. The V gene is TRBV25-1, the J gene TRBJ2-3; 9 bases map to TRBD2. Unmatched junction bases numbered 7, after V lost 0 bases and J lost 3 bases. The CDR3 is 17 residues long. From germline, CDR1 is MGHDK and CDR2 SYGVNS. The CDR3 coding sequence is TGTGCCAGCAGTGAATACCGACTAGCGGAAGAGACAGATACGCAGTATTTT. Translated, it gives CASSEYRLAEETDTQYF.

The chain has TRBV5-1 and TRBJ2-7; 10 bases map to TRBD2. The CDR3 length is 15 residues. V shed 5 bases and J 4 bases; nucleotides not matched to a gene: 9. Germline loops: CDR1 SGHRS, CDR2 YFSETQ. The CDR3 reads CASSPRGTSEYEQYF. The CDR3 coding sequence is TGCGCCAGCAGTCCACGTGGGACTAGCGAATACGAGCAGTACTTC.